A single sample is the source of the 20 T cell receptor beta chains below, sequenced in a study of T cell responses to AZD1222 COVID-19 vaccine. Data came from immunoSEQ multiplex PCR; TCRdb stores just in-frame clones and leaves some out. Found here are about 44,000 clones, around 80% of them singletons; the top ten hold about 51%. Material: peripheral blood, obtained on day 0 of AZD1222 vaccination. Receptors were obtained from an adult in good health.

This clone was picked up a small number of times. V gene TRBV4-3 combines with J gene TRBJ2-1; TRBD1 might be the D (6 bases). V was trimmed by 4 bases and J by 5 bases, leaving 15 bases between them. The CDR3 runs to 15 residues. CDR1 and CDR2 from the germline V gene are LGHNA and YSLEER. This CDR3 reads CASSLTGPGDNEQFF. Here the CDR3 DNA reads TGCGCCAGCAGCCTCACAGGGCCTGGGGACAATGAGCAGTTCTTC.

This chain connects TRBV14 to TRBJ1-1, with a possible D match to TRBD1 (6 bases). Trimming cost V 2 bases and J 1 base, with 11 bases left between them. This CDR3 contains 15 residues. Germline values: CDR1 SGHDN, CDR2 FVKESK. CDR3: CASSQFTGQNTEAFF. Here the CDR3 DNA reads TGTGCCAGCAGCCAATTTACGGGACAGAACACTGAAGCTTTCTTT. Full variable domain (remainder filled in from reference TRBV14 and TRBJ1-1): EAGVTQFPSHSVIEKGQTVTLRCDPISGHDNLYWYRRVMGKEIKFLLHFVKESKQDESGMPNNRFLAERTGGTYSTLKVQPAELEDSGVYFCASSQFTGQNTEAFFGQGTRLTVV.

V usage is TRBV11-1 and J usage is TRBJ2-1; D possibly matches TRBD1 or TRBD2 (5 bases each). The CDR3 contains 12 residues. Germline CDR1 SGHAT, CDR2 FQDESV (reference sequence). Trimming took 5 bases from V and 9 from J, leaving 11 bases between them. CDR3 region: CASSLGGGEQFF. Written as DNA, the CDR3 is TGTGCCAGCAGCCTTGGTGGGGGTGAGCAGTTCTTC.

CDR3: CASSLQAGVTGELFF. The CDR3 nucleotides read TGTGCCAGCAGCTTGCAAGCGGGAGTAACCGGGGAGCTGTTTTTT. The rearrangement uses TRBV5-5 and TRBJ2-2; 8 bases line up with TRBD2. The germline gives CDR1 SGHKS, CDR2 YYEKEE (reference sequence). CDR3 size: 15 residues. Trimming removed 1 base from V and 5 bases from J; junction bases left unmatched: 4.

The genes are TRBV4-1 and TRBJ2-5; 12 bases fit TRBD1. There are 17 residues in the CDR3. From germline, CDR1 is MGHRA and CDR2 YSYEKL. J was trimmed by 6 bases and V by 0 bases; bases with no gene match: 8. CDR3 bases: TGCGCCAGCAGCCAAGATGGGGGGACAGGGGGCATGAAGACCCAGTACTTC. The encoded protein is CASSQDGGTGGMKTQYF.

This clone came up once. The DNA for the CDR3 is TGTGCCAGCAGTACGGTTAATGAAAAACTGTTTTTT. Translation: CASSTVNEKLFF. The genes are TRBV6-5 and TRBJ1-4; D unclear. Germline CDR1 is MNHEY and CDR2 is SVGAGI. The CDR3 totals 12 residues. V dropped 5 bases and J dropped 4 bases, with 5 bases sitting between them.

CDR3 nucleotide sequence: TGTGCCAGCAGCTTGAGATACGAGCAGTACTTC. It codes for CASSLRYEQYF. The rearrangement joins TRBV5-8 to TRBJ2-7, with D unresolved. The germline V gene encodes CDR1 SGHTS and CDR2 YDEGEE. Trimming took off 1 base at V and 4 bases at J, with 3 bases between the two ends. The CDR3 has 11 residues.

The rearrangement joins TRBV6-2 or TRBV6-3 to TRBJ2-5, with 12 bases aligning to TRBD2. Germline assignment: CDR1 MNHEY and CDR2 SVGEGT. J gave up 5 bases and V 0 bases, and 4 bases lay outside the gene matches. This CDR3 has 16 amino acids. The CDR3 DNA reads as TGTGCCAGCAGTTACTCCCTAGCGGGGGGGGGCGAGACCCAGTACTTC. This codes for CASSYSLAGGGETQYF.

The chain employs TRBV7-8 and TRBJ2-1; the D gene is possibly TRBD2 (6 bases). The CDR3 runs to 15 residues. CDR1 is SGHVS and CDR2 is FQNEAQ in the germline V gene. V was clipped by 5 bases and J by 4 bases, with 15 bases between them. CDR3 region: CASSPQRATYNEQFF. DNA of the CDR3: TGTGCCAGCAGCCCTCAGCGGGCGACATACAATGAGCAGTTCTTC.

CDR3 sequence (DNA): TGTGCCAGCAGCTATCACAGGGGCGGAGAGACCCAGTACTTC. It codes for CASSYHRGGETQYF. The chain couples TRBV11-2 to TRBJ2-5, with 7 nucleotides matching TRBD1. Germline CDR1 and CDR2: SGHAT and FQNNGV. The CDR3 has 14 amino acids. V gave up 4 bases and J gave up 4 bases; unmatched junction bases: 6.

The genes are TRBV7-2 and TRBJ2-1; weak D call: TRBD1 (6 bases). CDR1 and CDR2 (germline): SGHTA, FQGNSA. The ends were cut back, 2 bases at V and 8 bases at J, with 16 bases in the middle. This CDR3 contains 15 residues. As DNA, the CDR3 is TGTGCCAGCAGCTTAAGGGGGTCAGCCGTATATGAGCAGTTCTTC. Its protein is CASSLRGSAVYEQFF. The variable domain in full, completed from reference TRBV7-2 and TRBJ2-1, reads GAGVSQSPSNKVTEKGKDVELRCDPISGHTALYWYRQSLGQGLEFLIYFQGNSAPDKSGLPSDRFSAERTGGSVSTLTIQRTQQEDSAVYLCASSLRGSAVYEQFFGPGTRLTVL.

This chain uses TRBV29-1 with TRBJ2-1; D is ambiguous. This CDR3 has 13 residues. The V and J ends lost 7 bases and 7 bases respectively, with 17 bases between them. The germline V gene encodes CDR1 SQVTM and CDR2 ANQGSEA. The CDR3 coding sequence is TGCAGCGGTTTAGCCCTTTCCGGGAATGAGCAGTTCTTC. Protein: CSGLALSGNEQFF.

This chain links TRBV30 with TRBJ2-5; 12 positions agree with TRBD2. Trimming took 4 bases from V and 5 from J; bases not matched to a gene: 14. Germline V gene data show CDR1 as GTSNPN and CDR2 as SVGIG (reference sequence). The length of the CDR3 is 17 residues. CDR3 loop: CAWTKGLAGLAGETQYF. The CDR3 region has the DNA TGTGCCTGGACTAAAGGACTAGCGGGATTAGCGGGTGAGACCCAGTACTTC.

The chain has TRBV28 and TRBJ1-2; D is unresolved. The CDR3 length is 15 residues. CDR1 and CDR2 (germline): MDHEN, SYDVKM. The V gene lost 3 bases and the J gene lost 0 bases, with 11 bases spanning the gap. The CDR3 DNA reads TGTGCCAGCAGTTTGGGTCTCGGTCCTAACTATGGCTACACCTTC. This sequence encodes CASSLGLGPNYGYTF.

V is TRBV25-1 and J is TRBJ1-5, with D possibly being TRBD1 (6 bases). The CDR3 is made up of 15 amino acids. Germline V gives CDR1 MGHDK, CDR2 SYGVNS. The V and J ends lost 4 bases and 2 bases respectively, with 12 bases between them. CDR3 DNA sequence: TGTGCCAGCAGTGCCTCAGGGGCCCGCAATCAGCCCCAGCATTTT. Amino acids: CASSASGARNQPQHF.

This chain links TRBV20-1 with TRBJ2-7; no clear D. The CDR3 sequence is 9 residues long. CDR1 and CDR2 from the germline V gene are DFQATT and SNEGSKA (reference sequence). V lost 5 bases and J 6 bases, leaving 5 bases between the germline ends. CDR3 in DNA: TGCAGTGCTCCCTGCGAGCAGTACTTC. Protein: CSAPCEQYF.

This clone was found once. This chain connects TRBV18 to TRBJ1-6, with 7 bases aligning to TRBD1. Germline V gives CDR1 KGHSH, CDR2 LQKENI. This CDR3 is built from 14 residues. V dropped 3 bases and J dropped 9; count of bases not matched to a gene: 5. CDR3 DNA: TGTGCCAGCTCACCCGGGACAGAGAGTTCACCCCTCCACTTT. Its translation: CASSPGTESSPLHF. Full variable domain (rest looked up from reference TRBV18 and TRBJ1-6): NAGVMQNPRHLVRRRGQEARLRCSPMKGHSHVYWYRQLPEEGLKFMVYLQKENIIDESGMPKERFSAEFPKEGPSILRIQQVVRGDSAAYFCASSPGTESSPLHFGNGTRLTVT.

The chain uses TRBV5-6 and TRBJ1-1; D is unclear. The CDR3 covers 13 residues. The V end was cut by 6 bases, the J end by 8 bases, with 17 bases between. The V gene's germline CDR1 is SGHDT and CDR2 YYEEEE. CDR3 in amino acids: CASINSPAREAFF. CDR3 DNA: TGTGCCAGCATCAATTCCCCCGCCAGGGAAGCTTTCTTT.

The J gene is TRBJ1-2, the V gene TRBV6-5; possible D gene TRBD1, 6 bases. V lost 1 base and J lost 4, with 13 bases in between. CDR1 is MNHEY and CDR2 is SVGAGI in the germline V gene. The CDR3 runs to 15 residues. In DNA form, the CDR3 reads TGTGCCAGCAGTTACTTACAGGGAAACCTCTATGGCTACACCTTC. Protein: CASSYLQGNLYGYTF.

This chain joins TRBV28 and TRBJ1-2, with D maybe TRBD1 (6 bases). This CDR3 spans 18 amino acids. Trimming cost V 1 base and J 7 bases, with 25 bases left between them. The V gene's germline CDR1 is MDHEN and CDR2 SYDVKM. CDR3 loop: CASSLFRVNREGSGGYTF. The CDR3 bases are TGTGCCAGCAGTTTATTTAGAGTAAACAGGGAAGGGTCCGGTGGCTACACCTTC.